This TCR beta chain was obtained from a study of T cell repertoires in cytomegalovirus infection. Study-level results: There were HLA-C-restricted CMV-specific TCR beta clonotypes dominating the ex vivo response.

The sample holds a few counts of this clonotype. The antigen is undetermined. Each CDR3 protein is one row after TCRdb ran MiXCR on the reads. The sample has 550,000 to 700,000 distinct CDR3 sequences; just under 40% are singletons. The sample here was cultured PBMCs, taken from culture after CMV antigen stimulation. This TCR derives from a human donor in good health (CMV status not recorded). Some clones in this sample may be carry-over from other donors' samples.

In DNA, the CDR3 is TGCAGTGCTAGAGATCCAAGCGCACGTGGGGATGAGCAGTTCTTC. Translation gives CSARDPSARGDEQFF. This chain joins TRBV20-1 and TRBJ2-1; D is unclear. CDR3 length equals 15 residues. The germline CDR1 and CDR2 sequences are DFQATT and SNEGSKA (reference sequence). V was shortened by 0 bases and J by 8 bases, with 17 bases between the two germline ends.